Shown below are 30 T cell receptor beta chains from a single sample sequenced in a study of post-analysis software for immune sequencing data. The antigens for these receptors are not known. Researchers reported that TCR beta cDNA libraries carried unique molecular identifiers. TCRdb itself ran the PCR reads through MiXCR, one entry per CDR3 protein. The sample includes approximately 730,000 distinct CDR3 sequences, approximately 30% of them seen just once. Study findings and constraints: About 5 TRBV segments (TRBV5-6, TRBV5-1 and TRBV20-1 among them) occurred more frequently in patients than in controls.

Source material: blood. These receptors were taken from a girl between 10 and 17 years old with multiple sclerosis.

The sample holds a few counts of this clonotype. V and J are TRBV20-1 and TRBJ2-5; a possible D gene is TRBD1 (5 bases). Germline V gene data show CDR1 as DFQATT and CDR2 as SNEGSKA (reference sequence). The V end was cut by 5 bases, the J end by 4 bases, with 17 bases between. The CDR3 extends over 14 amino acids. CDR3 residues: CSAPNPGAGETQYF. The DNA of the CDR3 is TGCAGTGCTCCCAACCCTGGGGCAGGAGAGACCCAGTACTTC.

The chain combines TRBV20-1 with TRBJ1-2; unclear D gene. This CDR3 comprises 13 residues. Per germline, CDR1 DFQATT and CDR2 SNEGSKA (reference sequence). Trimming shortened V by 3 bases and J by 5 bases, and 13 bases separated the two germline ends. CDR3 region: CSASSGGRYGYTF. The CDR3 DNA reads as TGCAGTGCTAGTAGTGGTGGTCGGTATGGCTACACCTTC.

The chain combines TRBV7-2 with TRBJ1-2; no clear D. Germline assignment: CDR1 SGHTA and CDR2 FQGNSA. Trimming removed 1 base from V and 8 bases from J, with 14 bases in between. This CDR3 is built from 14 residues. The CDR3 loop is CASSLGGLGRGYTF. CDR3 DNA sequence: TGTGCCAGCAGCTTAGGGGGATTGGGTCGAGGCTACACCTTC.

This clonotype was observed a handful of times. A read error may account for a junction end that differs from germline. The chain links TRBV20-1 to TRBJ2-7; D may be TRBD1 or TRBD2 (6 bases each). The closer fit of TRBJ2-5 to the DNA end suggests the J call may be wrong. The germline CDR1 and CDR2 sequences are DFQATT and SNEGSKA (reference sequence). The CDR3 has 17 residues. CDR3 sequence: CGASAGLAPEGVETQYF. CDR3 DNA: TGCGGTGCTAGTGCGGGTCTAGCGCCCGAGGGGGTAGAGACCCAGTACTTC.

The V and J genes are TRBV20-1 and TRBJ2-5; TRBD2 agrees at 7 bases. CDR1 is DFQATT and CDR2 is SNEGSKA in the germline V gene (reference sequence). V gave up 5 bases and J gave up 7 bases; unmatched junction bases: 16. The CDR3 has 15 amino acids. The CDR3 sequence is CSAGRGIGTAGTQYF. CDR3 in DNA: TGCAGTGCTGGGAGGGGAATAGGCACTGCTGGGACCCAGTACTTC.

This clonotype was detected only a few times. The V and J genes are TRBV4-3 and TRBJ1-5, with 7 bases identical to TRBD1. Losses at the gene ends were 0 bases for V and 3 bases for J; bases not matched to a gene: 8. CDR1 and CDR2 from the germline V gene are LGHNA and YSLEER. The CDR3 spans 17 residues. This CDR3 reads CASSQDVTGTDNQPQHF. CDR3 coding DNA: TGCGCCAGCAGCCAAGATGTTACCGGGACAGACAATCAGCCCCAGCATTTT.

The V and J genes are TRBV20-1 and TRBJ2-3; TRBD2 aligns across 12 bases. V lost 5 bases and J lost 7; bases outside the gene matches: 4. This CDR3 has 13 amino acids. In germline, CDR1 is DFQATT, CDR2 SNEGSKA (reference sequence). The CDR3 is CSALAGGPYTQYF. CDR3 DNA sequence: TGCAGTGCTCTAGCGGGAGGGCCTTATACGCAGTATTTT.

The V gene is TRBV6-1, the J gene TRBJ2-3, with 7 bases identical to TRBD2. The CDR3 has 14 residues. Per germline, CDR1 MNHNS and CDR2 SASEGT. With 2 bases clipped from V and 6 bases from J, the junction kept 5 bases outside the gene matches. The CDR3 DNA follows: TGTGCCAGCAGTGAAAGACTAGCCTCTGATACGCAGTATTTT. It specifies CASSERLASDTQYF.

This clonotype was seen only a few times. The rearrangement links TRBV29-1 to TRBJ2-1, with 8 bases lining up with TRBD1. CDR1 and CDR2 from the germline V gene are SQVTM and ANQGSEA. This CDR3 has 13 amino acids. Germline trimming cut 6 bases from V and 7 bases from J; bases unmatched to any gene: 8. As DNA, the CDR3 is TGCAGCGTGACCGGGACAGGTCTAAATGAGCAGTTCTTC. The encoded protein is CSVTGTGLNEQFF.

The genes are TRBV7-8 and TRBJ2-1; perhaps TRBD1 as D (5 bases). The CDR3 runs 16 residues. V lost 4 bases, J lost 0 bases, and 13 bases lay in between. Germline loops: CDR1 SGHVS, CDR2 FQNEAQ. The CDR3, as DNA: TGTGCCAGCAGCTCATCTTGGGGCAGCTCCTACAATGAGCAGTTCTTC. Amino acids: CASSSSWGSSYNEQFF.

As regards this clonotype: The junction shows a germline mismatch at one end, possibly a read error. V usage is TRBV27 and J usage is TRBJ2-5; 7 bases are a match to TRBD2. The CDR3 loop spans 16 amino acids. The germline V gene encodes CDR1 MNHEY and CDR2 SMNVEV (reference sequence). CDR3 loop: CVSSFIREGSQETQYF. CDR3 DNA sequence: TGTGTCAGCAGTTTTATCAGGGAGGGTTCTCAAGAGACCCAGTACTTC.

Only a few counts were recorded for this clonotype. The J gene is TRBJ1-1, the V gene TRBV3-1; D is possibly TRBD1 (6 bases). CDR3 length: 13 residues. Trimming shortened V by 1 base and J by 9 bases, and 12 bases separated the two germline ends. Germline V lookup: CDR1 LGHDT, CDR2 YNNKEL (reference sequence). The CDR3, as DNA: TGTGCCAGCAGCCAAGGGACAGAGAATCAAGCTTTCTTT. This gives the protein CASSQGTENQAFF.

The chain carries TRBV7-9 and TRBJ2-1, with TRBD1 matching over 8 bases. The J call may be faulty, since TRBJ2-7 better matches the DNA end. This CDR3 is 14 amino acids long. Germline V lookup: CDR1 SEHNR, CDR2 FQNEAQ (reference sequence). Here the CDR3 DNA reads TGTGCCAGCAGCTTAGCGGACAGGGAGTACGAGCAGTACTTC. Translation gives CASSLADREYEQYF.

The CDR3, as DNA: TGTGCCGCCGCGACCGGACAGCGCCAAGAGACCCAGTACTTC. Encoded protein: CAAATGQRQETQYF. V is TRBV10-3 and J is TRBJ2-5; D is perhaps TRBD1 (6 bases). The CDR3 is 14 residues long. Per the germline V gene, CDR1 is ENHRY and CDR2 is SYGVKD. Trimming cost V 11 bases and J 1 base, with 17 bases left between them.

V is TRBV19 and J is TRBJ2-1, with 7 bases matching TRBD2. V was pared by 5 bases and J by 13 bases, with 8 bases of the junction left unmatched. Per the germline V gene, CDR1 is LNHDA and CDR2 is SQIVND (reference sequence). The CDR3 consists of 12 residues. The CDR3: CASSFRAGDQFF. The CDR3 nucleotides read TGTGCCAGTAGTTTCAGGGCGGGAGATCAGTTCTTC.

This clonotype was detected ten times or more. The V and J genes are TRBV7-2 and TRBJ2-1, with TRBD2 identical over 12 bases. V dropped 1 base and J dropped 6; count of bases not matched to a gene: 4. The germline CDR1 and CDR2 sequences are SGHTA and FQGNSA. The CDR3 length is 16 residues. The CDR3 spells CASSLVATSGSNEQFF. DNA for the CDR3: TGTGCCAGCAGCTTAGTCGCGACTAGCGGGAGCAATGAGCAGTTCTTC.

The chain uses TRBV10-3 and TRBJ1-1; D unclear. The germline V gene encodes CDR1 ENHRY and CDR2 SYGVKD. V lost 6 bases and J 1 base, leaving 3 bases between the germline ends. This CDR3 contains 11 residues. Written as DNA, the CDR3 is TGTGCCATCAGGGAGAACACTGAAGCTTTCTTT. It encodes CAIRENTEAFF.

This clonotype was counted only a few times. This chain joins TRBV5-6 and TRBJ2-1; 11 nucleotides line up with TRBD2. CDR3 length equals 19 residues. Germline CDR1 is SGHDT and CDR2 is YYEEEE. With V trimmed by 1 base and J by 0 bases, 9 bases remained unmatched. Here the CDR3 reads CASSLSSGGTTSSYNEQFF. CDR3 DNA: TGTGCCAGCAGCTTGTCTAGCGGGGGGACAACCAGCTCCTACAATGAGCAGTTCTTC.

This clonotype turned up a few times. The gene calls are TRBV9 and TRBJ2-1; TRBD2 aligns across 12 bases. V lost 4 bases to trimming and J lost 10 bases; unmatched junction nucleotides: 9. This CDR3 is 15 amino acids long. The germline V gene has CDR1 SGDLS and CDR2 YYNGEE. CDR3 bases: TGTGCCAGCAGCCATCTAGCGGGAGGGCCGTCCGAGCAGTTCTTC. Translated: CASSHLAGGPSEQFF.

V usage is TRBV15 and J usage is TRBJ2-2, with D hard to call. V lost 0 bases to trimming and J lost 5 bases, with 10 bases between them. The CDR3 consists of 15 residues. Germline loops: CDR1 LNHNV, CDR2 YYDKDF (reference sequence). CDR3 coding DNA: TGTGCCACCAGCAGAGATGGCCAGCTTACCGGGGAGCTGTTTTTT. Translating gives CATSRDGQLTGELFF.

This clonotype was detected only a few times. J is TRBJ2-3 and V is TRBV5-1; D ambiguous. The V and J ends lost 1 base and 6 bases respectively, with 9 bases between them. CDR1 SGHRS and CDR2 YFSETQ come from the germline V gene. There are 13 residues in the CDR3. CDR3 sequence (DNA): TGCGCCAGCAGCTTGACCGAGAGGGATACGCAGTATTTT. Translation gives CASSLTERDTQYF.

The chain combines TRBV3-1 with TRBJ2-1; no firm D call. Trimming stripped 7 bases from V and 5 bases from J, with 15 bases between. The CDR3 contains 14 residues. Per the germline V gene, CDR1 is LGHDT and CDR2 is YNNKEL (reference sequence). CDR3 DNA: TGTGCCAGCAAGTATTCCGCCAGGAACAATGAGCAGTTCTTC. It encodes CASKYSARNNEQFF.

The rearrangement uses TRBV6-6 and TRBJ2-1; D might be TRBD2 (6 bases). The CDR3 consists of 13 residues. The V gene's germline CDR1 is MNHNY and CDR2 SVGAGI (reference sequence). The germline V and J ends were trimmed by 6 bases and 6 bases, with 12 bases remaining between them. CDR3 residues: CASSNVGGNEQFF. The CDR3 bases are TGTGCCAGCAGCAACGTGGGGGGCAATGAGCAGTTCTTC.

The rearrangement joins TRBV7-2 to TRBJ1-4; D ambiguous. The CDR3 is 16 residues long. The germline gives CDR1 SGHTA, CDR2 FQGNSA. V lost 5 bases, J lost 0 bases, and 13 bases lay in between. CDR3: CASSPQRRPTNEKLFF. CDR3 bases: TGTGCCAGCAGCCCACAGCGGCGACCAACTAATGAAAAACTGTTTTTT.

This clonotype was seen once. This chain connects TRBV3-1 to TRBJ2-3; D unclear. Germline V gene data show CDR1 as LGHDT and CDR2 as YNNKEL (reference sequence). CDR3 length: 13 amino acids. V lost 5 bases, J lost 5 bases, and 11 bases lay in between. CDR3 protein: CASSTTYRDTQYF. CDR3 DNA sequence: TGTGCCAGCAGCACCACCTATAGAGATACGCAGTATTTT.

The V gene is TRBV7-6, the J gene TRBJ2-2; 7 bases fit TRBD2. The CDR3 totals 16 residues. V lost 4 bases, J lost 2 bases, and 7 bases stayed unmatched. CDR1 and CDR2 (germline): SGHVS, FNYEAQ. CDR3 coding DNA: TGTGCCAGCAGCTCGAGACTAGCTTTTAACACCGGGGAGCTGTTTTTT. It encodes CASSSRLAFNTGELFF.

This clonotype occurred a few times. The rearrangement uses TRBV12-3 or TRBV12-4 and TRBJ1-5; a possible D gene is TRBD1 (6 bases). The CDR3 sequence is 16 residues long. Trimming removed 0 bases at V and 7 bases at J, with 16 bases between. The CDR3 DNA is TGTGCCAGCAGTTTAGCGCTCGGGGGGGGCGGGCAGCCCCAGCATTTT. Encoded protein: CASSLALGGGGQPQHF.

This clonotype was counted ten times or more. The chain carries TRBV29-1 and TRBJ2-7; D is uncertain. This CDR3 contains 15 residues. V gave up 3 bases and J gave up 3 bases, with 18 bases separating them. Germline CDR1 reads SQVTM; CDR2 reads ANQGSEA. The CDR3 region is CSVEFSDPEIYEQYF. CDR3 DNA sequence: TGCAGCGTTGAGTTTTCAGACCCGGAGATCTACGAGCAGTACTTC.

This clonotype has only a few counts. The chain links TRBV15 to TRBJ2-1; TRBD2 agrees at 10 bases. The CDR3 has 17 residues. CDR1 and CDR2 (germline): LNHNV, YYDKDF (reference sequence). Losses at the gene ends were 9 bases for V and 1 base for J; bases not matched to a gene: 12. As DNA, the CDR3 is TGTGCCACTCAGGGTCTAGCGGGAGAGGCGTCCTACAATGAGCAGTTCTTC. This gives the protein CATQGLAGEASYNEQFF. The full variable domain, in which reference TRBV15 and TRBJ2-1 provide the parts outside the CDR3, is DAMVIQNPRYQVTQFGKPVTLSCSQTLNHNVMYWYQQKSSQAPKLLFHYYDKDFNNEADTPDNFQSRRPNTSFCFLDIRSPGLGDTAMYLCATQGLAGEASYNEQFFGPGTRLTVL.

The chain uses TRBV19 and TRBJ1-5; perhaps TRBD1 as D (5 bases). CDR3 length equals 16 residues. The germline gives CDR1 LNHDA, CDR2 SQIVND (reference sequence). V was clipped by 2 bases and J by 0 bases, with 11 bases between them. Here the CDR3 reads CASSIFGRDSNQPQHF. The CDR3 DNA sequence: TGTGCCAGTAGTATATTTGGCAGGGATAGCAATCAGCCCCAGCATTTT.